The 15 T cell receptor beta chains below come from one sample, sequenced in a study of T-cell reconstitution after alpha-beta-depleted transplantation in children. This sample's TCRbeta library carried unique molecular identifier barcodes. TCRdb reprocessed the PCR reads with MiXCR, giving one entry per CDR3 protein. The sample has a few hundred thousand distinct CDR3 sequences, roughly a tenth seen once. The sequencing used PBMCs, collected before TCRalphabeta/CD19-depleted stem cell transplant. Receptor source: a boy younger than two with acute myeloid leukemia, due to receive a stem cell transplant.

This clonotype was detected ten times or more. This chain connects TRBV7-8 to TRBJ2-3; D assignment may be TRBD1 or TRBD2 (5 bases each). Deletions cut 2 bases from V and 2 bases from J, with 11 bases between. The length of the CDR3 is 15 residues. CDR1 is SGHVS and CDR2 is FQNEAQ in the germline V gene. The CDR3 region is CASSLPGTITDTQYF. CDR3 DNA: TGTGCCAGCAGCTTACCCGGGACCATCACAGATACGCAGTATTTT.

This clonotype was detected many times. This sequence joins TRBV20-1 and TRBJ2-7; D is tentatively TRBD1 or TRBD2 (5 bases each). Trimming removed 3 bases at V and 3 bases at J, with 12 bases between. This CDR3 has 13 residues. CDR1 and CDR2 from the germline V gene are DFQATT and SNEGSKA (reference sequence). The CDR3 sequence is CSARGDRRYEQYF. Here the CDR3 DNA reads TGCAGTGCTAGGGGGGACCGGCGCTACGAGCAGTACTTC.

This clonotype was observed at least ten times. This chain uses TRBV7-3 with TRBJ2-2, with TRBD2 matching over 10 bases. Germline assignment: CDR1 SGHTA and CDR2 FQGTGA. Trimming cost V 4 bases and J 6 bases; bases outside gene matches: 2. CDR3 length: 14 residues. The CDR3 here is CASSSSGSPGELFF. The CDR3 DNA reads TGTGCCAGCAGCTCTAGCGGGAGTCCCGGGGAGCTGTTTTTT.

A note on this clonotype: This clone may be a read error of a much larger clone one base away. This rearrangement joins TRBV7-2 to TRBJ1-5; D might be TRBD1 (5 bases). CDR3 length: 17 residues. Germline values: CDR1 SGHTA, CDR2 FQGNSA. The CDR3 here is CASSATPGTASKQPQHF. The CDR3 DNA reads TGTGCCAGCAGCGCGACTCCCGGGACGGCAAGCAAACAGCCCCAGCATTTT.

This clonotype was seen at least ten times. This rearrangement joins TRBV4-3 to TRBJ2-7; TRBD1 aligns across 10 bases. This CDR3 region has 17 residues. Germline V CDR1 and CDR2: LGHNA, YSLEER. J gave up 3 bases and V 0 bases, and 8 bases lay outside the gene matches. As DNA, the CDR3 is TGCGCCAGCAGCCAAGATTTGGACAGGGGGAACTTCTACGAGCAGTACTTC. The encoded protein is CASSQDLDRGNFYEQYF.

This clonotype appeared many times. The chain joins TRBV10-2 to TRBJ2-5; weak D call: TRBD1 (6 bases). The V end lost 2 bases, the J end lost 4 bases, and 11 bases lay between the germline ends. Per germline, CDR1 WSHSY and CDR2 SAAADI. The length of the CDR3 is 14 residues. The CDR3 DNA reads as TGCGCCAGCAGTGAGAATTCCAGGGGAGAGACCCAGTACTTC. Its translation is CASSENSRGETQYF.

This clonotype was found many times. The rearrangement links TRBV25-1 to TRBJ2-5; D not certain. CDR1 MGHDK and CDR2 SYGVNS come from the germline V gene. Trimming took 2 bases from V and 6 from J, leaving 7 bases between them. The CDR3 covers 12 residues. The CDR3, as DNA: TGTGCCAGCAGTGAACACGCGAAGACCCAGTACTTC. Its protein is CASSEHAKTQYF.

This clonotype was recorded many times. The chain employs TRBV29-1 and TRBJ2-7, with unresolved D. V was pared by 7 bases and J by 0 bases, with 7 bases between. Germline V gene data show CDR1 as SQVTM and CDR2 as ANQGSEA. The CDR3 extends over 11 amino acids. DNA of the CDR3: TGCAGCGGTGGGTTCTCCTACGAGCAGTACTTC. Protein sequence: CSGGFSYEQYF.

There are many counts of this clonotype. The chain is built from TRBV7-9 and TRBJ2-3; 10 nucleotides match TRBD1. This CDR3 region has 14 residues. The germline gives CDR1 SEHNR, CDR2 FQNEAQ (reference sequence). The CDR3 reads CTSRTGGYTDTQYF. The CDR3 DNA reads as TGTACTTCCCGGACAGGGGGGTACACAGATACGCAGTATTTT.

This clonotype was counted many times. The V call is TRBV28, the J call TRBJ1-1; possible D gene TRBD1, 6 bases. The CDR3 has 18 amino acids. CDR1 MDHEN and CDR2 SYDVKM come from the germline V gene. Deletions cut 0 bases from V and 0 bases from J, with 17 bases between. DNA for the CDR3: TGTGCCAGCAGTTTATGGACAGGTGGCTATCTCATGAACACTGAAGCTTTCTTT. Protein: CASSLWTGGYLMNTEAFF.

Ten or more counts support this clonotype. This rearrangement joins TRBV7-2 to TRBJ1-1; D unclear. Germline V lookup: CDR1 SGHTA, CDR2 FQGNSA. The CDR3 contains 14 residues. Trimming stripped 5 bases from V and 0 bases from J, with 10 bases between. The CDR3 DNA reads TGTGCCAGCAGCCGCGCCGCGGTGAACACTGAAGCTTTCTTT. It codes for CASSRAAVNTEAFF.

This clonotype was observed at least ten times. The V gene is TRBV7-9, the J gene TRBJ2-1; D gene ambiguous. The CDR3 is 13 residues long. The V end was cut by 1 base, the J end by 4 bases, with 5 bases between. Germline V gene sequence: CDR1 SEHNR, CDR2 FQNEAQ (reference sequence). CDR3 DNA: TGTGCCAGCAGCTTAGGGGATTACAATGAGCAGTTCTTC. Residues: CASSLGDYNEQFF.

V is TRBV24-1 and J is TRBJ2-3, with 10 bases lining up with TRBD2. V trimming: 1 base; J trimming: 3 bases; junction bases outside the gene matches: 3. The CDR3 extends over 16 amino acids. Looked up from germline, CDR1 is KGHDR and CDR2 is SFDVKD. In DNA form, the CDR3 reads TGTGCCACCAGTGATTTAACTAGCGGGAAAACAGATACGCAGTATTTT. Translation: CATSDLTSGKTDTQYF.

In this sample, this clonotype turned up a few times. The chain couples TRBV20-1 to TRBJ2-7; tentatively, D is TRBD1 (6 bases). The CDR3 runs 13 residues. V was trimmed by 6 bases and J by 4 bases, leaving 16 bases between them. Germline V gene data show CDR1 as DFQATT and CDR2 as SNEGSKA (reference sequence). The CDR3 bases are TGCAGTGCACCCACAGGGACCGGGTACGAGCAGTACTTC. Its protein is CSAPTGTGYEQYF.

This clonotype was seen only a few times. The chain carries TRBV6-1 and TRBJ1-2; TRBD1 might be the D (5 bases). The CDR3 spans 17 residues. Germline CDR1 MNHNS, CDR2 SASEGT. V was clipped by 2 bases and J by 3 bases, with 19 bases between them. CDR3 coding DNA: TGTGCCAGCAGTGAAACGTTGGTGAGGGGCCAAGACTATGGCTACACCTTC. It is translated as CASSETLVRGQDYGYTF.